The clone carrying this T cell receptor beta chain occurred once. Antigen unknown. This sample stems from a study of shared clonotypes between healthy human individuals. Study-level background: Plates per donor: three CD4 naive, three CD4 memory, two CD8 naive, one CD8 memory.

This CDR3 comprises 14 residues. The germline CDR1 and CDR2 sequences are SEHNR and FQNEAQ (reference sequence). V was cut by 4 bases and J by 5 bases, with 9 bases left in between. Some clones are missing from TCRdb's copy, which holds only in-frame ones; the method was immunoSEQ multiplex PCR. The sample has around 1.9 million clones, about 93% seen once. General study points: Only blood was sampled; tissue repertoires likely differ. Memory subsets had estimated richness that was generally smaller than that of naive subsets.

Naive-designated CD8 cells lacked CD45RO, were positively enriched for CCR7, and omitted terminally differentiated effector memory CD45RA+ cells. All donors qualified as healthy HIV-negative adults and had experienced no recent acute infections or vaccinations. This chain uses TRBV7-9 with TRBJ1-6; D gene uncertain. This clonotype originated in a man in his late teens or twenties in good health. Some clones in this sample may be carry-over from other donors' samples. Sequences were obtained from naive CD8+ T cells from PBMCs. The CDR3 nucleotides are TGTGCCAGCAGCTCCTCGGCGGATAATTCACCCCTCCACTTT. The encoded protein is CASSSSADNSPLHF.